The 18 T cell receptor beta chains presented below share a single source sample, sequenced in a study of blood T cell repertoires in COVID-19. Data came from immunoSEQ multiplex PCR; TCRdb stores just in-frame clones and leaves some out. The profile covers about 150,000 clones, with 75% to 85% appearing a single time and around 10% taken by the ten largest. The sequenced material came from peripheral blood. These receptors came from a woman aged 55-69 years with COVID-19, enrolled during active disease.

The chain is built from TRBV6-5 and TRBJ2-3; 7 bases fit TRBD2. V trimming: 8 bases; J trimming: 2 bases; junction bases outside the gene matches: 10. The CDR3 has 15 residues. Looked up from germline, CDR1 is MNHEY and CDR2 is SVGAGI. CDR3 sequence reads: CASRPLGGTTDTQYF. CDR3 in DNA: TGTGCCAGCCGCCCCTTGGGGGGGACCACAGATACGCAGTATTTT.

This rearrangement joins TRBV5-1 to TRBJ2-2, with a possible D match to TRBD1 (5 bases). V was clipped by 3 bases and J by 0 bases, with 12 bases between them. Germline-derived CDR1 and CDR2 are SGHRS and YFSETQ. This CDR3 is built from 16 residues. This CDR3 reads CASSSETASNTGELFF. The CDR3 region has the DNA TGCGCCAGCAGCTCCGAGACAGCCTCGAACACCGGGGAGCTGTTTTTT.

The CDR3 DNA is TGTGCCAGCAGCTCATCGGCGGGTCCCCCTGGAAACACCATATATTTT. Its translation: CASSSSAGPPGNTIYF. V usage is TRBV7-2 and J usage is TRBJ1-3, with D uncertain. The CDR3 covers 16 residues. V shed 4 bases and J shed 2 bases, with 15 bases lying between them. Germline V lookup: CDR1 SGHTA, CDR2 FQGNSA.

The rearrangement links TRBV28 to TRBJ2-1; D is perhaps TRBD2 (5 bases). V lost 4 bases and J 4 bases, leaving 23 bases between the germline ends. Germline values: CDR1 MDHEN, CDR2 SYDVKM. The CDR3 contains 18 residues. DNA of the CDR3: TGTGCCAGCAGTTCCCCAGGACTGGTATATCTTCCGTACAATGAGCAGTTCTTC. The encoded protein is CASSSPGLVYLPYNEQFF.

V and J are TRBV9 and TRBJ1-2; 9 positions agree with TRBD1. Trimming took 0 bases from V and 8 from J; bases not matched to a gene: 2. From germline, CDR1 is SGDLS and CDR2 YYNGEE. The CDR3 has 13 residues. In nucleotides, the CDR3 is TGTGCCAGCAGCGTAGGACAGGGGGAAGGCTACACCTTC. Protein sequence: CASSVGQGEGYTF. Variable domain in full (rest from reference TRBV9 and TRBJ1-2): DSGVTQTPKHLITATGQRVTLRCSPRSGDLSVYWYQQSLDQGLQFLIQYYNGEERAKGNILERFSAQQFPDLHSELNLSSLELGDSALYFCASSVGQGEGYTFGSGTRLTVV.

This clone turned up a few times. This chain joins TRBV18 and TRBJ2-7; D gene unclear. The germline V gene has CDR1 KGHSH and CDR2 LQKENI. The CDR3 spans 11 residues. V was pared by 2 bases and J by 6 bases, with 5 bases between. In DNA, the CDR3 is TGTGCCAGCTCACCAAGCGCCGAGCAGTACTTC. Its translation: CASSPSAEQYF.

The chain has TRBV6-2 or TRBV6-3 and TRBJ2-2; 14 nucleotides line up with TRBD2. Germline-derived CDR1 and CDR2 are MNHEY and SVGEGT. Trimming cost V 2 bases and J 1 base; bases outside gene matches: 0. The CDR3 spans 17 residues. The CDR3 nucleotides are TGTGCCAGCAGTTACGGGACTAGCGGGGGGAACACCGGGGAGCTGTTTTTT. Protein product: CASSYGTSGGNTGELFF.

This rearrangement joins TRBV3-1 (or the pseudogene TRBV3-2) to TRBJ1-6; weak D call: TRBD1 (6 bases). From germline, CDR1 is LGHDT and CDR2 YNNKEL (reference sequence). The V gene lost 5 bases and the J gene lost 9 bases, with 14 bases spanning the gap. The CDR3 loop spans 14 amino acids. The CDR3: CASSTTRGSSPLHF. DNA of the CDR3: TGTGCCAGCAGCACAACCAGGGGAAGTTCACCCCTCCACTTT.

This sequence joins TRBV7-3 and TRBJ2-1, with a weak D call TRBD2 (5 bases). The V end lost 1 base, the J end lost 0 bases, and 7 bases lay between the germline ends. In germline, CDR1 is SGHTA, CDR2 FQGTGA. The CDR3 runs to 15 residues. The CDR3 is CASSLIGSSYNEQFF. The CDR3 coding sequence is TGTGCCAGCAGCTTAATTGGGAGCTCCTACAATGAGCAGTTCTTC.

The sample holds a few counts of this clone. The chain links TRBV29-1 to TRBJ2-3, with unresolved D. V lost 8 bases and J lost 2, with 11 bases in between. This CDR3 has 12 residues. In germline, CDR1 is SQVTM, CDR2 ANQGSEA. CDR3 DNA: TGCAGCCAAAGATACATCACAGATACGCAGTATTTT. It specifies CSQRYITDTQYF.

The rearrangement joins TRBV10-3 to TRBJ1-1, with a possible D match to TRBD1 (5 bases). The CDR3 loop spans 13 amino acids. V gave up 11 bases and J gave up 3 bases, with 16 bases separating them. Germline values: CDR1 ENHRY, CDR2 SYGVKD. Here the CDR3 reads CASGVGRDTEAFF. CDR3 in DNA: TGTGCCTCGGGGGTGGGCAGGGACACTGAAGCTTTCTTT.

The V and J genes are TRBV12-5 and TRBJ1-5; perhaps TRBD1 as D (5 bases). Germline CDR1 is LGHNT and CDR2 is FRNRAP. V was shortened by 1 base and J by 4 bases, with 5 bases between the two germline ends. The CDR3 is made up of 13 amino acids. The CDR3 DNA reads as TGTGCTAGTGGTTTGGACAGGAATCAGCCCCAGCATTTT. It specifies CASGLDRNQPQHF.

This chain uses TRBV6-1 with TRBJ1-4, with unresolved D. The V gene lost 2 bases and the J gene lost 9 bases, with 13 bases spanning the gap. In germline, CDR1 is MNHNS, CDR2 SASEGT. CDR3 length equals 14 residues. Written as DNA, the CDR3 is TGTGCCAGCAGTGAAAATTACGGACTCCAAAAACTGTTTTTT. Protein: CASSENYGLQKLFF.

Regarding this clone: The same CDR3 also results from other DNA sequences found in this sample. This rearrangement joins TRBV5-1 to TRBJ1-3; D gene uncertain. The ends were cut back, 2 bases at V and 0 bases at J, with 6 bases in the middle. The CDR3 is 14 amino acids. The germline CDR1 and CDR2 sequences are SGHRS and YFSETQ. CDR3 amino acids: CASSLPDSGNTIYF. CDR3 DNA: TGCGCCAGCAGCTTACCAGACTCTGGAAACACCATATATTTT. The full variable domain, in which reference TRBV5-1 and TRBJ1-3 provide the parts outside the CDR3, is KAGVTQTPRYLIKTRGQQVTLSCSPISGHRSVSWYQQTPGQGLQFLFEYFSETQRNKGNFPGRFSGRQFSNSRSEMNVSTLELGDSALYLCASSLPDSGNTIYFGEGSWLTVV.

The chain recombines TRBV7-6 with TRBJ2-2; D is perhaps TRBD2 (6 bases). Germline V gene data show CDR1 as SGHVS and CDR2 as FNYEAQ. The V end lost 1 base, the J end lost 4 bases, and 13 bases lay between the germline ends. The CDR3 consists of 16 residues. The CDR3, as DNA: TGTGCCAGCAGCTTAGAAACGGGAGTAGTCACCGGGGAGCTGTTTTTT. Translated: CASSLETGVVTGELFF.

The chain links TRBV2 to TRBJ2-5, with D maybe TRBD1 (5 bases). The germline V gene encodes CDR1 SNHLY and CDR2 FYNNEI. The V end lost 4 bases, the J end lost 3 bases, and 9 bases lay between the germline ends. The CDR3 contains 13 residues. CDR3 sequence reads: CASSVTVKETQYF. CDR3 nucleotides: TGTGCCAGCAGTGTGACAGTGAAAGAGACCCAGTACTTC.

This chain connects TRBV5-1 to TRBJ2-3, with 7 bases that match TRBD2. Germline values: CDR1 SGHRS, CDR2 YFSETQ. The CDR3 consists of 15 residues. Trimming removed 0 bases from V and 2 bases from J; junction bases left unmatched: 3. The CDR3 nucleotides read TGCGCCAGCAGCTTGGGGGCGGGGGTCACAGATACGCAGTATTTT. Its protein is CASSLGAGVTDTQYF.

This rearrangement joins TRBV6-5 to TRBJ2-2, with TRBD1 as a possible D gene (5 bases). This CDR3 is 16 amino acids long. In germline, CDR1 is MNHEY, CDR2 SVGAGI. Between the trimmed V and J ends, which lost 2 bases and 1 base, there was a span of 11 bases. CDR3 in DNA: TGTGCCAGCAGTTACCCCTCAGGGTTGAACACCGGGGAGCTGTTTTTT. It is translated as CASSYPSGLNTGELFF.